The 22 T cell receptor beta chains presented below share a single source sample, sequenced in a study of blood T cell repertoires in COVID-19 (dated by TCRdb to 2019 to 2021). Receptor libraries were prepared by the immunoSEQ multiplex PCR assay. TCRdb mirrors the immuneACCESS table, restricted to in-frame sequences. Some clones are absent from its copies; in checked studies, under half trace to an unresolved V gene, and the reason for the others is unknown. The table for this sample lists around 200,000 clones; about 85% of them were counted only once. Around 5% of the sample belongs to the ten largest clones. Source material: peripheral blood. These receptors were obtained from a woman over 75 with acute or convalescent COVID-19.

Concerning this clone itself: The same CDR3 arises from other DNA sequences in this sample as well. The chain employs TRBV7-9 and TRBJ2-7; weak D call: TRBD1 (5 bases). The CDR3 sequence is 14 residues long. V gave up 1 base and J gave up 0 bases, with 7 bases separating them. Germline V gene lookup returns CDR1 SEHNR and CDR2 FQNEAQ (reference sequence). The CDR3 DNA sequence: TGTGCCAGCAGCTTAGGGGGCCTCTCCTACGAGCAGTACTTC. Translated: CASSLGGLSYEQYF.

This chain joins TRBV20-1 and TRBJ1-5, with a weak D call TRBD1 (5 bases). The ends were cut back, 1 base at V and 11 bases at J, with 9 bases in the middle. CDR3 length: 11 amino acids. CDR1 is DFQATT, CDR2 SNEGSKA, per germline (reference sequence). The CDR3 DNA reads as TGCAGTGCTAGAGGGGAAGGGGCCCAGCATTTT. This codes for CSARGEGAQHF.

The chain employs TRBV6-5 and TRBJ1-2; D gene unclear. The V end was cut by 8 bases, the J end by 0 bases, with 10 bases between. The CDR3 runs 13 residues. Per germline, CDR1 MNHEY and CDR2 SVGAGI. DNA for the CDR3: TGTGCCAGCTCCCTCAGTACTAACTATGGCTACACCTTC. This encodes CASSLSTNYGYTF.

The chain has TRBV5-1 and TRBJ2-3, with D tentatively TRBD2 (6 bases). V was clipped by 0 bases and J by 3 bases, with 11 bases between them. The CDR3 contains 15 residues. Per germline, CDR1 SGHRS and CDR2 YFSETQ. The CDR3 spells CASSLVGSGTDTQYF. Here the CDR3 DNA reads TGCGCCAGCAGCTTGGTTGGAAGCGGGACAGATACGCAGTATTTT.

CDR3 region: CASSFEYGATNEKLFF. CDR3 DNA sequence: TGTGCCAGCAGTTTCGAATACGGTGCAACTAATGAAAAACTGTTTTTT. V is TRBV28 and J is TRBJ1-4; D unclear. Germline lookup yields CDR1 MDHEN and CDR2 SYDVKM. V dropped 3 bases and J dropped 0 bases, with 11 bases sitting between them. This CDR3 comprises 16 residues.

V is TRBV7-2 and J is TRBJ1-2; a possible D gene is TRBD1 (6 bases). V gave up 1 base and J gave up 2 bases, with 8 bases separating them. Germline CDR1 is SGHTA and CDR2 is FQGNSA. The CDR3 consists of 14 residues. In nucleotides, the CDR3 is TGTGCCAGCAGCTTAGTTACAGGGAACTATGGCTACACCTTC. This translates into CASSLVTGNYGYTF.

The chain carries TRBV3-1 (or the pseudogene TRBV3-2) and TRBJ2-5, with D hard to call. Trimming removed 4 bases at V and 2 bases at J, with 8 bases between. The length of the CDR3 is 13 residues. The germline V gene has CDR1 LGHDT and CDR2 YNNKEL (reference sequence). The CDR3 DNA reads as TGTGCCAGCAGCCGAAGCCGGCAAGAGACCCAGTACTTC. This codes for CASSRSRQETQYF.

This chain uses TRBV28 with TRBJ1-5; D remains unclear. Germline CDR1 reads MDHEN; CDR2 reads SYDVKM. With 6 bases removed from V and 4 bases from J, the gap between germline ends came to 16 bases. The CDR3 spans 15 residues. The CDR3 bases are TGTGCCAGCAGCAGGCTCCGGATATCTAATCAGCCCCAGCATTTT. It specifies CASSRLRISNQPQHF.

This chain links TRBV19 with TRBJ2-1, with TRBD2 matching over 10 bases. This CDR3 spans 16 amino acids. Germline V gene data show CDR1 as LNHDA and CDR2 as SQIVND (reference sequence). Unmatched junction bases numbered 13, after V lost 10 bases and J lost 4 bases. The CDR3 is CATSQGLAGVYNEQFF. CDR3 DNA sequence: TGTGCCACCTCCCAGGGGCTAGCGGGAGTATACAATGAGCAGTTCTTC.

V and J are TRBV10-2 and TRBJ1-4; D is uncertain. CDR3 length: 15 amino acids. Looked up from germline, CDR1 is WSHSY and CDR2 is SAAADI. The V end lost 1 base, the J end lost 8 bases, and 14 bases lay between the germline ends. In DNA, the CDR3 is TGCGCCAGCAGTGAGTTGGGAGGGCGTGGGGAAAAACTGTTTTTT. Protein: CASSELGGRGEKLFF.

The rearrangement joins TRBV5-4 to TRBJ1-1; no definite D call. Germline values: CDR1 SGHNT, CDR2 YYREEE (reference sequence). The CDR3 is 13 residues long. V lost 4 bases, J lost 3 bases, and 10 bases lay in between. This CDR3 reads CASSADSHTEAFF. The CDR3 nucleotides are TGTGCCAGCAGCGCCGACTCTCACACTGAAGCTTTCTTT.

CDR3 sequence (DNA): TGTGCCAGCAGCCCGCGGCCCGGGACTAGCGCCGGAGATACGCAGTATTTT. Translation: CASSPRPGTSAGDTQYF. This chain connects TRBV5-4 to TRBJ2-3; 10 bases are shared with TRBD2. The CDR3 loop spans 17 amino acids. After removal of 4 bases from V and 5 bases from J, the junction contained 13 bases not matched to a gene. Germline V gene sequence: CDR1 SGHNT, CDR2 YYREEE (reference sequence).

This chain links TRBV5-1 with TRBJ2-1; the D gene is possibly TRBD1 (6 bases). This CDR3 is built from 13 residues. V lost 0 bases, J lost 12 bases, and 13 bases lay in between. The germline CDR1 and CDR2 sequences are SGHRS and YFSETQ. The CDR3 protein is CASSLEGTRRQFF. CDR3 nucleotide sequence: TGCGCCAGCAGCTTGGAAGGGACAAGGAGGCAGTTCTTC.

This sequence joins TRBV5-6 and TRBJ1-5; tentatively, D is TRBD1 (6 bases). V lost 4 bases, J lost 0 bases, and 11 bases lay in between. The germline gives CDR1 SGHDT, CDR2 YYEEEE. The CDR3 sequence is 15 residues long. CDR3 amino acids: CASSGGPYSNQPQHF. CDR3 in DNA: TGTGCCAGCAGCGGGGGCCCGTATAGCAATCAGCCCCAGCATTTT.

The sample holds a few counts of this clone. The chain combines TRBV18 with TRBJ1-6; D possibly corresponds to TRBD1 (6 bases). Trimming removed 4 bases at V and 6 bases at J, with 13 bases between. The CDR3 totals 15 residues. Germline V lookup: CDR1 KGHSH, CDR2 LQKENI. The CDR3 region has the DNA TGTGCCAGCTCACTATCAGGGGCGATTAATTCACCCCTCCACTTT. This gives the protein CASSLSGAINSPLHF. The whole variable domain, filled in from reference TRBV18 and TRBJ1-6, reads NAGVMQNPRHLVRRRGQEARLRCSPMKGHSHVYWYRQLPEEGLKFMVYLQKENIIDESGMPKERFSAEFPKEGPSILRIQQVVRGDSAAYFCASSLSGAINSPLHFGNGTRLTVT.

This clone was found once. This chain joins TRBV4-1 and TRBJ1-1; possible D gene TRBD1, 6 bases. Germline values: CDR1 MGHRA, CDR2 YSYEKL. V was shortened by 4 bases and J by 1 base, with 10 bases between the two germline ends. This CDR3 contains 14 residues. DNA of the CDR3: TGCGCCAGCAGCCCACGGACAGCGAACACTGAAGCTTTCTTT. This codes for CASSPRTANTEAFF.

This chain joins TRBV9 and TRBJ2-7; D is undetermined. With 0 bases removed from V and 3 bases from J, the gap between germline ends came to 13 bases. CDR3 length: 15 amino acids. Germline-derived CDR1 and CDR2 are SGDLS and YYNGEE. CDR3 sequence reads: CASSVGSLSLYEQYF. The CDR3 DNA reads TGTGCCAGCAGCGTAGGGAGTCTTTCACTCTACGAGCAGTACTTC.

The CDR3: CASSSGTKQYF. The CDR3 DNA reads TGTGCCAGTAGTTCCGGGACAAAGCAGTACTTC. The chain carries TRBV19 and TRBJ2-7, with D perhaps matching TRBD1 (6 bases). This CDR3 has 11 amino acids. V lost 5 bases and J 8 bases, leaving 10 bases between the germline ends. In germline, CDR1 is LNHDA, CDR2 SQIVND (reference sequence).

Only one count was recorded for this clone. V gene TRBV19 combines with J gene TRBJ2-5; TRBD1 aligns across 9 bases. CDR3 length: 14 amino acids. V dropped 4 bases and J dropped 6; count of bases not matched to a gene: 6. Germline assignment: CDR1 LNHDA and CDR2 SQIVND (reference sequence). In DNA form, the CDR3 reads TGTGCCAGTAGTACTCGGGACAGGGTAAAGACCCAGTACTTC. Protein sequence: CASSTRDRVKTQYF.

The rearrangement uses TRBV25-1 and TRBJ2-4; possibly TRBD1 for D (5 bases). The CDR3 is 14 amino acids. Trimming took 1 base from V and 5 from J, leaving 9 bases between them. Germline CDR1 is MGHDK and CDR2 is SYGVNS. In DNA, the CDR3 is TGTGCCAGCAGTGAATGGGGCGGAGAAAACATTCAGTACTTC. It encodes CASSEWGGENIQYF.

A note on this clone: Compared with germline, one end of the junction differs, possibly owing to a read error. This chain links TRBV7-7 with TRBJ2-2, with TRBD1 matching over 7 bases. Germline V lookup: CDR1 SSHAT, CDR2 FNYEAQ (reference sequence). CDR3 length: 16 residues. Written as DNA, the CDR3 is TGTGCTAGCAGCCCGAACGGACAGGCGAACACCGGGGAGCTGTTTTTT. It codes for CASSPNGQANTGELFF.

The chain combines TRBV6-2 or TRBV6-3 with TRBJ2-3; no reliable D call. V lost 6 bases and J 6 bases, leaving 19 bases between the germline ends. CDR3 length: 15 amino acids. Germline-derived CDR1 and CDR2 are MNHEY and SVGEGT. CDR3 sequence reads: CASSLLAAAMDTQYF. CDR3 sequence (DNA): TGTGCCAGCAGCCTATTGGCCGCGGCGATGGATACGCAGTATTTT.